What follows is one TCR beta chain and its context. What it binds is not known. This sample was included in a study of OX40 agonist ivuxolimab in advanced cancers. The wider study: Age averaged around 60 years (range roughly 23 to 79), and more than 80% were male. There were three patients with partial responses, one having hepatocellular carcinoma and two cutaneous melanoma.

Autoimmune disease history or systemic immunosuppression meant exclusion. V trimming: 2 bases; J trimming: 1 base; junction bases outside the gene matches: 6. The CDR3 extends over 17 amino acids. Germline V gives CDR1 SGHAT, CDR2 FQNNGV. Study-level results: Within 6 weeks, CD4+ and CD8+ blood T cells expanded clonally at 0.1 to 3.0 mg/kg.

Clones were sequenced by immunoSEQ multiplex PCR, and TCRdb holds only the in-frame ones, with some missing. The sample gives 65,000 to 90,000 clones, roughly 78% of which show up once; around 5% is in the top ten. The sample consisted of CD4+ or CD8+ T cells sorted from blood, taken in a trial of the OX40 agonist ivuxolimab. The chain joins TRBV11-2 to TRBJ1-3; 9 nucleotides agree with TRBD1. This receptor was obtained from an adult with an advanced solid tumor such as melanoma, head and neck, liver or kidney cancer. The CDR3 coding sequence is TGTGCCAGCAGCTTAATTCCGGGGACAGGGTCTGGAAACACCATATATTTT. Translated, it gives CASSLIPGTGSGNTIYF. Complete variable domain (other parts from reference TRBV11-2 and TRBJ1-3): EAGVAQSPRYKIIEKRQSVAFWCNPISGHATLYWYQQILGQGPKLLIQFQNNGVVDDSQLPKDRFSAERLKGVDSTLKIQPAKLEDSAVYLCASSLIPGTGSGNTIYFGEGSWLTVV.